This T cell receptor (beta chain) was identified in a study of cytomegalovirus exposure and HLA in healthy donors. The PCR had 60 Vbeta and 13 Jbeta primers. Using immunoSEQ multiplex PCR, the repertoire was profiled, and TCRdb retains in-frame clones only, with some absent. The sample records roughly 140,000 clones, over 80% being singletons. The V segment lost 4 bases and the J segment 7 bases; nucleotides outside the gene matches: 4. The CDR3 is made up of 13 amino acids. Germline-derived CDR1 and CDR2 are MNHGY and SVAAGI. The receptor comes from a female donor in good health and CMV-seronegative. The sequenced sample consisted of PBMCs. The chain has TRBV6-9 and TRBJ2-1; 7 bases are a match to TRBD2. This chain's CDR3 is CASSLVGGNEQFF. The CDR3 nucleotides are TGTGCCAGCAGTTTGGTGGGGGGGAATGAGCAGTTCTTC.